This T cell receptor beta chain was captured in a study of shared clonotypes between healthy human individuals (dated by TCRdb to the early 2020s). Background for the entire study: The cohort included a few men and two women between 18 and 49 years of age. Per donor, three plates each were used for CD4 naive and CD4 memory, two for CD8 naive, and one for CD8 memory. To estimate repertoire size and how much clonotype sharing occurs between individuals, the study deeply sequenced the blood TCR repertoires of roughly 5 healthy adults. Different laboratories and diverse techniques were used to prepare libraries and sequence TCR repertoires, to increase sequencing depth and limit assay-specific biases. Leukapheresis yielded between about 0.94 and 10 billion PBMCs per donor. Overall results and qualifications from the work: Pairwise subsampling led to the expectation that sequencing depth would affect the degree of clonotype sharing among donors. Sampling was limited to blood, and TCR repertoires in tissue likely differ from TCR repertoires in blood. Naive subsets generally had larger estimated clonotype richness than memory subsets. Clonotypes shared by all four sorted-subset donors showed higher generation probabilities than non-shared clonotypes. Around 5.4% of naive CD4, around 4% of naive CD8, about 2.4% of memory CD4, and more than 0.35% of memory CD8 clonotypes were shared across several donors. Because the study included only a small number of donors, the genetic and exposure-history diversity represented was limited. Even with the large sequencing depth, rarefaction of the sorted-subset datasets indicated that sequencing was incomplete.

Via the germline V gene, CDR1 is MDHEN and CDR2 SYDVKM. The CDR3 starts with the cysteine, ends with the phenylalanine, and has 18 residues. Only the CDR3 part of the read is kept: 54 bases, read in frame from the first base. Compared with germline, V lacks 3 bases and J lacks 1 base; bases without a gene match: 11. Comment on this clone: Its antigen specificity is not known. Base qualities are not recorded, but no much larger clone differs from it by a single base.

CD8 naive samples were CD45RO-negative cells positively selected for CCR7, giving a CD45RA+CCR7+ population that excluded TemRA cells. The donors were healthy, HIV-negative adults who had no recently reported acute infections or vaccinations. Only Caucasian adults living in Nashville, Tennessee, USA were represented among the donors. Blood was obtained by leukapheresis, after which PBMCs were separated by Ficoll-Histopaque density gradient centrifugation and cryopreserved in liquid nitrogen vapor phase. Analytical flow cytometry was used to check the purity and quantity of every magnetically sorted T cell population. Genomic DNA was isolated from each sorted fraction and quantified by UV absorbance on a Nanodrop 2000c. TCR CDR3 regions were amplified from genomic DNA by multiplex PCR using the deep immunoSEQ assay. For each cell subset, the extracted genomic DNA was distributed evenly across all wells of several immunoSEQ 96-well plates, and each plate served as one replicate. For sorted subsets, around 200 ng genomic DNA, equal to some 28,000 T cell genomes, was loaded into each replicate PCR. Purified libraries were quantified with a Qubit 3.0 fluorometer, sized on a Bioanalyzer 2100, and re-quantified with the KAPA Library Quantification kit. Every immunoSEQ 96-well plate was sequenced on a dedicated single-read 150-cycle Illumina NextSeq 550 flow cell. The study's own analysis went as follows. Because the immunoSEQ output included only junctional sequences and no quality scores, the filtering could not be the same as the filtering used for full-length reads. Sequences were annotated with PyIR, a Python wrapper for IgBLAST v1.9, using IMGT germline references to assign V/J genes and CDR3. Reads were filtered out if the reads had weak V/J assignments (E-value above 1e-6), no CDR3, stop codons, out-of-frame junctions, or ambiguous translated residues. A V3J clonotype was defined by an identical inferred V gene, J gene, and CDR3 amino acid sequence. To compute the percentage overlap between repertoires, the number of shared unique clonotypes was divided by the size of the smaller repertoire. Repertoire richness was assessed with RTK rarefaction, the Chao1 estimator, and Recon v2.1 estimates of unobserved clonotypes. OLGA was used to compute generation probabilities for all TCRbeta clonotypes that the gDNA method yielded from several donors. The clones in this table, taken by TCRdb from immuneACCESS, are in-frame only. Not every clone is retained; where verified, under half of the shortfall comes from an unresolved V gene, and the cause of the rest is unknown. Clone size and V and J calls were adopted from that table, with D and trimming inferred from the DNA. Across this sample there are approximately 1.9 million clones, with 80% to 95% seen only once. The top ten hold around 1.8% of the sample.

The specimen was naive CD8+ T cells from PBMCs. The sample's cell subset or site label, decoded: CD45RA+CCR7+. This chain joins TRBV28 to TRBJ2-1, with 8 bases aligning to TRBD2. This TCR was recovered from a man between 18 and 35 years old in good health. Some clones in this sample may be carry-over from other donors' samples. The bases read TGTGCCAGCAGTTTCTACCCGGGACTAGAAGGATCCTACAATGAGCAGTTCTTC. Its protein is CASSFYPGLEGSYNEQFF.